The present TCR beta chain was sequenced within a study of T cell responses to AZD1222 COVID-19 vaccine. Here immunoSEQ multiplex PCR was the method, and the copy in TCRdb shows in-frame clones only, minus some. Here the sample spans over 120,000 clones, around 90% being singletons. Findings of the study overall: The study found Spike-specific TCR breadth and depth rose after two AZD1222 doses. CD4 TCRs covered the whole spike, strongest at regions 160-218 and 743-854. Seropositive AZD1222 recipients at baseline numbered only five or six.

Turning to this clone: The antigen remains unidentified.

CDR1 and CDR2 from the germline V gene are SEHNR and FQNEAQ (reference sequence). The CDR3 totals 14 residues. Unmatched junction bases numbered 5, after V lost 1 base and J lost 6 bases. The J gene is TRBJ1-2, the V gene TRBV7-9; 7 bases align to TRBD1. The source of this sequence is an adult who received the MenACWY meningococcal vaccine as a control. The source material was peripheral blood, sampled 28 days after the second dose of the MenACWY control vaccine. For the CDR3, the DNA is TGTGCCAGCAGCTTAGGGCAGGGGGTAGATGGCTACACCTTC. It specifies CASSLGQGVDGYTF.